This T cell receptor (beta chain) was obtained from a study of technical replicates of blood from a few donors. Libraries were prepared by immunoSEQ multiplex PCR; TCRdb keeps only in-frame clonotypes and omits some of them. The table shows tens of thousands of clones, with 90% to 95% occurring only once. The CDR3 runs 12 residues. Germline V CDR1 and CDR2: SEHNR, FQNEAQ (reference sequence). The germline V and J ends were trimmed by 1 base and 10 bases, with 10 bases remaining between them. Sequencing input: T cells isolated from PBMCs. The rearrangement uses TRBV7-9 and TRBJ1-1; D unresolved. The clonotype comes from a human donor in good health. The CDR3 DNA follows: TGTGCCAGCAGCTTAGTTGAGAGGGTAGCTTTCTTT. Translated, it gives CASSLVERVAFF.